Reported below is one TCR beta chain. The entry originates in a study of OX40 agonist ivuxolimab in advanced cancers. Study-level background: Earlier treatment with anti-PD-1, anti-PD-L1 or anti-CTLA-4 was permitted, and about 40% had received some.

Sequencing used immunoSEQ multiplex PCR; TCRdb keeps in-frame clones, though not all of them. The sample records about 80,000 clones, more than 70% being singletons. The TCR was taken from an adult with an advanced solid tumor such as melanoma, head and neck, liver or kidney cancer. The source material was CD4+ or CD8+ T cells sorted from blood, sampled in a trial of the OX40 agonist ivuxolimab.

The DNA of the CDR3 is TGTGCCAGCATGGAACGGGCCGGGGGCACTGAAGCTTTCTTT. Protein: CASMERAGGTEAFF. The chain couples TRBV6-6 to TRBJ1-1, with a tentative D call TRBD1 (5 bases). The CDR3 length is 14 residues. Per germline, CDR1 MNHNY and CDR2 SVGAGI (reference sequence). V gave up 7 bases and J gave up 4 bases, with 16 bases separating them.